This T cell receptor beta chain was obtained from a study of cytomegalovirus exposure and HLA in healthy donors. General observations from the study: A likely sequencing artifact accounted for one observed cluster of highly shared sequence variants. Among TCR beta chains of equal frequency, HLA-associated ones were more clonally expanded in a later analysis.

As concerns this clone: Its antigen remains unidentified.

Per the germline V gene, CDR1 is SGHTA and CDR2 is FQGNSA. This CDR3 comprises 12 residues. The V end was cut by 5 bases, the J end by 5 bases, with 7 bases between. PCR involved 60 Vbeta and 13 Jbeta primers. Clones were sequenced by immunoSEQ multiplex PCR, and TCRdb holds only the in-frame ones, with some missing. The sample includes roughly 140,000 clones. The J gene is TRBJ1-5, the V gene TRBV7-2; possibly TRBD1 for D (5 bases). The sample comprised PBMCs. This TCR was recovered from a man aged 35-49 years in good health and CMV-seronegative. CDR3 bases: TGTGCCAGCAGCATCAGGGATCAGCCCCAGCATTTT. Amino acids: CASSIRDQPQHF. The whole variable domain, remainder taken from reference TRBV7-2 and TRBJ1-5, is GAGVSQSPSNKVTEKGKDVELRCDPISGHTALYWYRQSLGQGLEFLIYFQGNSAPDKSGLPSDRFSAERTGGSVSTLTIQRTQQEDSAVYLCASSIRDQPQHFGDGTRLSIL.